Described below is a single TCR beta chain sequence and its context. What it binds is not known. In terms of origin and age, donors were healthy Caucasian individuals from Russia aged about 6 to 90. Germline V gene lookup returns CDR1 SGHAT and CDR2 FQNNGV. Germline trimming cut 6 bases from V and 5 bases from J; bases unmatched to any gene: 12. The length of the CDR3 is 16 residues. The data derive from a study of blood T cells in healthy people across ages. Primers used in a second PCR of about 6 to 11 cycles were a sample-barcoded 5' primer and a J-beta primer mix. CDR3-containing paired-end reads numbering at least 2.5 million came from each sample. TCRdb re-called the 5' RACE reads with MiXCR, one entry per CDR3 protein. The sample shows roughly 830,000 distinct CDR3 sequences, 62% of them seen only once. Study-level points and caveats: Because donor CMV status was unknown, expanded clonotype changes were possibly confounded. A strong correlation was found between TCR beta diversity and the percentage of naive T cells.

This TCR came from a man aged 30 to 39 in good health. Sequenced: blood. This chain connects TRBV11-2 to TRBJ2-5, with TRBD1 matching 10 bases. The CDR3 spells CASRLGQGGMAETQYF. As DNA, the CDR3 is TGTGCCAGCAGACTCGGACAGGGGGGAATGGCGGAGACCCAGTACTTC. The entire variable domain, with the rest obtained from reference TRBV11-2 and TRBJ2-5, is as follows: EAGVAQSPRYKIIEKRQSVAFWCNPISGHATLYWYQQILGQGPKLLIQFQNNGVVDDSQLPKDRFSAERLKGVDSTLKIQPAKLEDSAVYLCASRLGQGGMAETQYFGPGTRLLVL.